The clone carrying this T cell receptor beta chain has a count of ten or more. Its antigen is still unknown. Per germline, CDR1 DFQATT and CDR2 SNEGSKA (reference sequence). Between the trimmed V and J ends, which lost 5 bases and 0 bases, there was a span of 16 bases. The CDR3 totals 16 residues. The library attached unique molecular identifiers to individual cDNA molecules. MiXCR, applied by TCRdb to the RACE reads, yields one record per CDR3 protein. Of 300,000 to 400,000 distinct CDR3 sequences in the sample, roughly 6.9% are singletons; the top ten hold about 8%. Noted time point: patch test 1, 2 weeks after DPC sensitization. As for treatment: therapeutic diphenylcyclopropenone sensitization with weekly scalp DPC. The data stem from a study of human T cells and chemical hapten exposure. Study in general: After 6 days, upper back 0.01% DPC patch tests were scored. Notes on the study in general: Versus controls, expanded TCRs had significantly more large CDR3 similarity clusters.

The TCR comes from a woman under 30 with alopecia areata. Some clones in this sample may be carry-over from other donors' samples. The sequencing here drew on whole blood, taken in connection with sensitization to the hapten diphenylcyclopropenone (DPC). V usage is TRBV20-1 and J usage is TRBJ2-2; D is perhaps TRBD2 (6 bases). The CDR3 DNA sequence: TGCAGTGCTTTTCCCCTTAGCGGCGCGAACACCGGGGAGCTGTTTTTT. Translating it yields CSAFPLSGANTGELFF.